This T cell receptor beta chain was observed in a study of T cell repertoires in cytomegalovirus infection. As for the study in general: CMV epitopes in the study were HLA-C-restricted (recently identified) and HLA-B-restricted (well studied).

Points on this clonotype: Antigen: not known.

The CDR3 consists of 15 residues. Germline loops: CDR1 SGHNT, CDR2 YYREEE (reference sequence). The junction had 6 bases not matched to a gene; V was cut back by 1 base and J by 7 bases. TCRdb re-called the reads through MiXCR, storing one row per CDR3 protein. This repertoire shows approximately 120,000 distinct CDR3 sequences, around 30% found once; its top ten account for approximately 78%. Study results and caveats: Across the ex vivo response, the dominant clonotypes were HLA-C-restricted CMV-specific TCR beta clonotypes. Adding up the frequency of public TCR beta families identified people who carried CMV plus the relevant HLA.

This TCR was sampled from a human donor in good health (CMV status not recorded). Some clones in this sample may be carry-over from other donors' samples. The sequences come from CD8+ T cells from cultured PBMCs, collected from culture after CMV antigen stimulation. The V gene is TRBV5-4, the J gene TRBJ2-1; 9 bases line up with TRBD2. In DNA form, the CDR3 reads TGTGCCAGCAGCTTGTATGTTAGCGGGGGAAATGAGCAGTTCTTC. Amino acids: CASSLYVSGGNEQFF. The entire variable domain, with the rest obtained from reference TRBV5-4 and TRBJ2-1, is as follows: ETGVTQSPTHLIKTRGQQVTLRCSSQSGHNTVSWYQQALGQGPQFIFQYYREEENGRGNFPPRFSGLQFPNYSSELNVNALELDDSALYLCASSLYVSGGNEQFFGPGTRLTVL.